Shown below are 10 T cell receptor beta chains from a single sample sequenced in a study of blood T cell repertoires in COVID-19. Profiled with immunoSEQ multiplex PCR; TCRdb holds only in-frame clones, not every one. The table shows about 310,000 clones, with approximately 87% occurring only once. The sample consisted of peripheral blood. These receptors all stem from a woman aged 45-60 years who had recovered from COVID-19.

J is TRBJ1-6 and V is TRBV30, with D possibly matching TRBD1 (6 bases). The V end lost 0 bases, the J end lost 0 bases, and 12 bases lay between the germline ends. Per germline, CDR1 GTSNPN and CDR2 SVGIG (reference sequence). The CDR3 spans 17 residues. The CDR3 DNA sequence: TGTGCCTGGAGTGTCGAAATGGACAGCTCCTATAATTCACCCCTCCACTTT. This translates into CAWSVEMDSSYNSPLHF.

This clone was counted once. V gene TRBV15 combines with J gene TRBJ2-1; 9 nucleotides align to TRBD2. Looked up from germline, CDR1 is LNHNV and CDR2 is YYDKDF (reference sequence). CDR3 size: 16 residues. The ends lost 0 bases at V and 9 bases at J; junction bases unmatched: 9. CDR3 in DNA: TGTGCCACCAGCAGAGATCAGCGGGAGGCTGGTTTTGAGCAGTTCTTC. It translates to CATSRDQREAGFEQFF.

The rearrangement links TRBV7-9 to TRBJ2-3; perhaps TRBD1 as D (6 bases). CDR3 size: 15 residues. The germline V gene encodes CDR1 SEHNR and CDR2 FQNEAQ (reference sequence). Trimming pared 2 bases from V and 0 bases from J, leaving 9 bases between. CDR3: CASSLRTGSTDTQYF. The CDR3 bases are TGTGCCAGCAGCTTACGAACAGGGAGCACAGATACGCAGTATTTT.

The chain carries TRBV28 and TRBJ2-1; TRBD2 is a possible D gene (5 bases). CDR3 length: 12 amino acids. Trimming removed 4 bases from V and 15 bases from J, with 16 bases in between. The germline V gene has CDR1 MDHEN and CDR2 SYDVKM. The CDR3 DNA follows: TGTGCCAGCAGTTACAGTCGCCGGAGCGGGTTCTTC. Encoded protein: CASSYSRRSGFF.

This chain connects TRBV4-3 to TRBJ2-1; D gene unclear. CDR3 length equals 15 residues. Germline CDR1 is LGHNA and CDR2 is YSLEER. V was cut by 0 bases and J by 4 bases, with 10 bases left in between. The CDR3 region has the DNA TGCGCCAGCAGCCAAGACAGAGAGACATACAATGAGCAGTTCTTC. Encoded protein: CASSQDRETYNEQFF.

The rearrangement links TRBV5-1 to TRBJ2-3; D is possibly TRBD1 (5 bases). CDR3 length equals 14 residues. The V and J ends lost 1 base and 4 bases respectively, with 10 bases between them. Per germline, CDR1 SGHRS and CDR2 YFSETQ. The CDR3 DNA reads TGCGCCAGCAGCTTGAGTCCCAGGGCAGATACGCAGTATTTT. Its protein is CASSLSPRADTQYF.

CDR3 DNA sequence: TGTGCCAGCAGCATACAGGGGGCCGGAGAGCAGTACTTC. It specifies CASSIQGAGEQYF. The chain is built from TRBV7-9 and TRBJ2-7, with 9 bases matching TRBD1. J lost 7 bases, V lost 5 bases, and 6 bases had no gene match. Germline V CDR1 and CDR2: SEHNR, FQNEAQ (reference sequence). This CDR3 is 13 amino acids long.

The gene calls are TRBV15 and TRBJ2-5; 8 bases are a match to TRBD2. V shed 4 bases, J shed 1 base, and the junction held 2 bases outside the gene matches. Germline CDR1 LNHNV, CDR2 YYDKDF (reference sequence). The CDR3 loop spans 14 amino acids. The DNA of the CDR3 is TGTGCCACCAGCAAAACTAGCGGCCAAGAGACCCAGTACTTC. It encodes CATSKTSGQETQYF.

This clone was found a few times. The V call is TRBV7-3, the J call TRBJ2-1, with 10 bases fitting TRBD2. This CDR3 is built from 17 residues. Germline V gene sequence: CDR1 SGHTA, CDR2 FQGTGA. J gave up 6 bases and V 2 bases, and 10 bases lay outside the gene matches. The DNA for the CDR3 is TGTGCCAGCAGCTTATTGCCTAGCGGGGGAAAGGGCAATGAGCAGTTCTTC. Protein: CASSLLPSGGKGNEQFF.

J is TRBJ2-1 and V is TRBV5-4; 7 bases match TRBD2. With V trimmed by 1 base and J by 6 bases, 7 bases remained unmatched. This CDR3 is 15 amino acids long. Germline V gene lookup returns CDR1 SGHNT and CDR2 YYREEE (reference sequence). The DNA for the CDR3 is TGTGCCAGCAGCTTGTTGGCGGGAGCTTTCAATGAGCAGTTCTTC. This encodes CASSLLAGAFNEQFF.